A selection of T cell receptor beta chains follows, all from one sample in a study of OX40 agonist ivuxolimab in advanced cancers. Sequencing was performed with immunoSEQ multiplex PCR; in TCRdb, only in-frame clones are kept and a portion is missing. The sample has around 77,000 clones; around 87% are singletons. The sample was CD4+ or CD8+ T cells sorted from blood, taken in a trial of the OX40 agonist ivuxolimab. These receptors were taken from an adult with an advanced solid tumor such as melanoma, head and neck, liver or kidney cancer. CDR3s leave out the opening cysteine and the closing phenylalanine or tryptophan.

v_call | cdr3_aa
TRBV6-5 | ASSSWDRFNEQY
TRBV6-1 | ASSVVQGGNEKLF
TRBV7-9 | ASSPLTGLGLGPNNEQF
TRBV7-2 | ASSLPDRGNYEQY
TRBV28 | ASSGGPTDTQY
TRBV18 | ASSEGTDTQY
TRBV19 | ASSITAGQNYGYT
TRBV28 | ASSLFGGENTEAF
TRBV5-1 | ASSLAGSSGGTGELF
TRBV19 | ASRDRGGFEQF
TRBV7-8 | ASSWGQGAYNEQF
TRBV2 | ASSVRGALAKNIQY
TRBV7-3 | ASSLGQGAESSPLH
TRBV7-2 | ASSFDGGPYEQY
TRBV18 | ASSPLRGKNTGELF
TRBV19 | ASSLAASSTYEQY
TRBV2 | ASLEGRYGDEQF
TRBV11-2 | ASSLESSGAYEQY
TRBV11-2 | ASSLDREVAYGYT
TRBV19 | ASSIPPFYEQY
TRBV18 | ASSPTSGSYEQY
TRBV15 | ATSRDYGETQY
TRBV21-1 | ASSKRGARTGRAEKLF
TRBV9 | ASSISGRDTDTQY
TRBV4-2 | ASSQEATALNEKLF
TRBV27 | ASSFGRHNEQF
TRBV6-1 | ASTNRGMRY
TRBV2 | ASTRQHQNTEAF
TRBV7-3 | ASSLSDTQY
TRBV10-3 | AISSSPGQGLETQY
TRBV7-6 | ASSRTTGGVYEQY
TRBV5-8 | ASSPGDSWGTDTQY
TRBV6-1 | ASSDRSSDTQY
TRBV19 | ASRKYNEQF
TRBV5-1 | ASSSRDSKETQY
TRBV2 | ASRLGQGNTEAF
TRBV28 | ASSSRTGISGTEAF
TRBV11-3 | AVSGTSGNTQY
TRBV7-2 | ASGGQGINGYT